These T cell receptor beta chains were read from a single sample in a study of control samples from healthy donors and cancer patients. Libraries were prepared by immunoSEQ multiplex PCR; TCRdb keeps only in-frame clonotypes and omits some of them. Found here are 120,000 to 150,000 clones, 70% to 90% of them singletons; the top ten hold around 8.2%. The sequencing sample was made of blood. Receptors were obtained from a woman aged 25 to 39 in good health. CDR3s include the opening cysteine and the closing phenylalanine or tryptophan. A D gene is named only where the DNA matches it firmly. Part of the rows lack a size; the others show once, few, many or a class for expanded clones.

>NA|TRBJ1-5|TRBD1|TRBV19
CASSILQGADQPQHF
TGTGCCAGTAGTATCTTACAGGGGGCTGATCAGCCCCAGCATTTT
>NA|TRBJ2-7|TRBD1|TRBV24-1
CATSDLVPPTPIRQGTLRGQYF
TGTGCCACCAGTGATTTGGTTCCCCCCACCCCAATTAGACAGGGCACCTTACGAGGGCAGTACTTC
>NA|TRBJ2-5|NA|TRBV28
CASGDKVPQETQYF
TGTGCCAGCGGTGATAAGGTCCCCCAAGAGACCCAGTACTTC
>NA|TRBJ2-1|NA|TRBV4-1
CASGGPVEGGVEQFF
TGCGCCAGCGGGGGCCCGGTTGAGGGCGGGGTGGAGCAGTTCTTC
>NA|TRBJ1-2|NA|TRBV2
CASRGTANYGYTF
TGTGCCAGCCGCGGGACGGCCAACTATGGCTACACCTTC
>once|TRBJ2-1|TRBD1|TRBV6-6
CASSRGTGGQPSGRRNEQFF
TGTGCCAGCAGCCGTGGGACAGGGGGCCAGCCTAGCGGGAGACGGAATGAGCAGTTCTTC
>NA|TRBJ1-3|NA|TRBV5-6
CASTLRPPHSGNTIYF
TGTGCCAGCACCCTGAGGCCTCCCCACTCTGGAAACACCATATATTTT
>NA|TRBJ2-3|TRBD2|TRBV5-4
CASSSPGLAGGTDTQYF
TGTGCCAGCAGCTCTCCGGGACTAGCGGGCGGCACAGATACGCAGTATTTT
>NA|TRBJ1-5|NA|TRBV19
CASGYIGQGDQPQHF
TGTGCCAGTGGCTACATTGGGCAGGGCGATCAGCCCCAGCATTTT
>NA|TRBJ2-2|NA|TRBV5-1
CASRLGTPNTGELFF
TGCGCCAGCAGACTCGGGACACCGAACACCGGGGAGCTGTTTTTT
>NA|TRBJ1-1|TRBD1|TRBV6-4
CASRTGWDTEAFF
TGTGCCAGCAGGACAGGGTGGGACACTGAAGCTTTCTTT
>NA|TRBJ2-7|NA|TRBV6-1
CASSDLGGTYEQYF
TGTGCCAGCAGTGATTTAGGCGGCACCTACGAGCAGTACTTC
>once|TRBJ2-7|NA|TRBV7-8
CASSPAYEQYF
TGTGCCAGCAGCCCCGCCTACGAGCAGTACTTC
>NA|TRBJ2-5|NA|TRBV9
CASSVNQETQYF
TGTGCCAGCAGCGTCAACCAAGAGACCCAGTACTTC
>NA|TRBJ2-7|NA|TRBV27
CASSPPGPSLEQYF
TGTGCCAGCAGCCCGCCGGGACCATCTTTAGAGCAGTACTTC
>NA|TRBJ2-3|TRBD2|TRBV28
CASSLKAGVSTDTQYF
TGTGCCAGCAGTTTAAAAGCGGGAGTTTCTACAGATACGCAGTATTTT
>NA|TRBJ1-4|TRBD1|TRBV30
CAWSSPGTVEKLFF
TGTGCCTGGAGTTCCCCCGGGACAGTAGAAAAACTGTTTTTT
>NA|TRBJ2-5|TRBD1|TRBV10-3
CAISGIGTGRVETQYF
TGTGCCATCAGTGGCATCGGGACAGGGAGAGTGGAGACCCAGTACTTC
>NA|TRBJ1-1|TRBD1|TRBV28
CASSEGQPNTEAFF
TGTGCCAGCAGTGAGGGACAGCCGAACACTGAAGCTTTCTTT
>once|TRBJ2-1|TRBD2|TRBV5-4
CASSASGAAYNEQFF
TGTGCCAGCAGCGCTAGCGGGGCTGCCTACAATGAGCAGTTCTTC
>NA|TRBJ2-5|TRBD1|TRBV15
CATGQVYQETQYF
TGTGCCACGGGACAGGTCTACCAAGAGACCCAGTACTTC
>NA|TRBJ1-4|TRBD1|TRBV5-1
CASSLDRGTNEKLFF
TGCGCCAGCAGCTTGGACAGGGGGACTAATGAAAAACTGTTTTTT
>NA|TRBJ1-6|TRBD1|TRBV18
CASSPSPGTGVSPLHF
TGTGCCAGCTCACCCTCTCCGGGGACAGGGGTATCACCCCTCCACTTT
>NA|TRBJ2-7|NA|TRBV28
CASSLWAASSYEQYF
TGTGCCAGCAGTTTATGGGCTGCGAGCTCCTACGAGCAGTACTTC
>NA|TRBJ1-2|TRBD1|TRBV5-1
CASSLWTGEGIYGYTF
TGCGCCAGCAGCTTGTGGACAGGGGAAGGGATATATGGCTACACCTTC
>NA|TRBJ2-4|TRBD2|TRBV7-2
CASSRNVAGGPGAKNIQYF
TGTGCCAGCAGCCGTAATGTAGCGGGAGGGCCGGGGGCCAAAAACATTCAGTACTTC
>few|TRBJ2-3|TRBD2|TRBV19
CASSMTSVGTDTQYF
TGTGCCAGTAGTATGACTAGCGTGGGAACAGATACGCAGTATTTT
>NA|TRBJ2-7|TRBD1|TRBV27
CASSFRDRVYEQYF
TGTGCCAGCAGTTTCCGAGACAGGGTGTACGAGCAGTACTTC
>NA|TRBJ2-1|NA|TRBV20-1
CSARGYNEQFF
TGCAGTGCTAGGGGGTACAATGAGCAGTTCTTC
>once|TRBJ2-7|NA|TRBV4-1
CASSQDAATEQYF
TGCGCCAGCAGCCAAGATGCAGCAACCGAGCAGTACTTC
>NA|TRBJ1-2|TRBD1|TRBV6-5
CASTPLGGQGYGYTF
TGTGCCAGCACTCCTCTGGGGGGACAGGGCTATGGCTACACCTTC
>NA|TRBJ2-3|NA|TRBV3-1/TRBV3-2
CASSQDYQETDTQYF
TGTGCCAGCAGCCAAGATTATCAGGAAACAGATACGCAGTATTTT
>NA|TRBJ1-1|NA|TRBV6-5
CASSYRTENTEAFF
TGTGCCAGCAGTTACCGAACAGAGAACACTGAAGCTTTCTTT
>NA|TRBJ2-5|TRBD2|TRBV3-1/TRBV3-2
CASSQGTREGQETQYF
TGTGCCAGCAGCCAAGGGACTAGAGAAGGGCAAGAGACCCAGTACTTC
>NA|TRBJ2-5|NA|TRBV12-3/TRBV12-4
CASSLSGQETQYF
TGTGCCAGCAGTCTTTCGGGGCAGGAGACCCAGTACTTC
>once|TRBJ2-7|NA|TRBV20-1
CSARGSYEQYF
TGCAGTGCTAGAGGGAGCTACGAGCAGTACTTC
>NA|TRBJ2-5|TRBD2|TRBV24-1
CATDLASGYQETQYF
TGTGCCACCGACCTGGCTAGCGGTTATCAAGAGACCCAGTACTTC
>NA|TRBJ1-2|NA|TRBV6-5
CASRDSIGRPYGYTF
TGTGCCAGCAGGGATAGCATAGGACGGCCCTATGGCTACACCTTC
>NA|TRBJ2-2|TRBD1|TRBV7-2
CASSFGQGYTGELFF
TGTGCCAGCAGCTTCGGACAGGGCTACACCGGGGAGCTGTTTTTT
>NA|TRBJ1-5|NA|TRBV5-1
CASSRDLEGGPQHF
TGCGCCAGCAGCCGGGACCTCGAGGGAGGTCCCCAGCATTTT
>NA|TRBJ2-3|TRBD2|TRBV19
CASTRTSERATDTQYF
TGTGCCAGTACCAGGACTAGCGAGCGGGCCACAGATACGCAGTATTTT
>NA|TRBJ1-4|NA|TRBV7-9
CASSSTGYGNEKLFF
TGTGCCAGCAGCTCCACAGGGTACGGGAATGAAAAACTGTTTTTT
>once|TRBJ1-5|NA|TRBV25-1
CASSESGANQPQHF
TGTGCCAGCAGTGAATCGGGGGCCAATCAGCCCCAGCATTTT
>few|TRBJ2-7|NA|TRBV12-3/TRBV12-4
CASSPGTPYEQYF
TGTGCCAGCAGCCCCGGGACCCCCTACGAGCAGTACTTC
>NA|TRBJ1-2|NA|TRBV21-1
CASSKGTGNGYTF
TGTGCCAGCAGCAAAGGAACCGGGAACGGCTACACCTTC
>once|TRBJ2-1|TRBD1|TRBV3-1/TRBV3-2
CASSPRQIDRGIGNEQFF
TGTGCCAGCAGCCCTCGCCAGATAGACAGGGGAATTGGCAATGAGCAGTTCTTC
>NA|TRBJ2-5|TRBD2|TRBV15
CATSREGLAGDPGVRETQYF
TGTGCCACCAGCAGAGAAGGACTAGCGGGAGACCCAGGTGTTAGAGAGACCCAGTACTTC
>once|TRBJ2-7|TRBD2|TRBV7-9
CASSLAGGDHEQYF
TGTGCCAGCAGCCTAGCGGGAGGGGACCACGAGCAGTACTTC